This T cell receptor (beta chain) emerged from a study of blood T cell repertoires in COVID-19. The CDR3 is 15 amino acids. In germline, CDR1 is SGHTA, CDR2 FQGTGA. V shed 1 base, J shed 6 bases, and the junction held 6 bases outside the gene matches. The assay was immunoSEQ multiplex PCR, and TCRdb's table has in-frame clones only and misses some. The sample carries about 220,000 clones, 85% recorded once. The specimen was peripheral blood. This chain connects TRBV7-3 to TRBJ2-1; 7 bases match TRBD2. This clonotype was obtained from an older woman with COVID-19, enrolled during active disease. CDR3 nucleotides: TGTGCCAGCAGCTTAATAGCGGGCCCCCTCAATGAGCAGTTCTTC. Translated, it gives CASSLIAGPLNEQFF.